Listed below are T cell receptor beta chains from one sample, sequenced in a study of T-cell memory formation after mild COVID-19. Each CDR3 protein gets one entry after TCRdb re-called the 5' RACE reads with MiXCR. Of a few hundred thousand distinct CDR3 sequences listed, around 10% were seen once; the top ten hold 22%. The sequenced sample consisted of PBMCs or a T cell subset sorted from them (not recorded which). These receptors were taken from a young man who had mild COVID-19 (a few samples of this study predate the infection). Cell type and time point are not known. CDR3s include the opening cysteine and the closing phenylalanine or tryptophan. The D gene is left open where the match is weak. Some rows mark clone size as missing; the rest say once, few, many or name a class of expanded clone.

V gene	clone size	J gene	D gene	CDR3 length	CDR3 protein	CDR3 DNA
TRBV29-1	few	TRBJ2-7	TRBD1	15	CSVEDRGQEQYEQYF	TGCAGCGTTGAAGATCGGGGACAGGAGCAGTACGAGCAGTACTTC
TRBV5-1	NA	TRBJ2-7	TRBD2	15	CASSFISGGSYEQYF	TGCGCCAGCAGCTTTATTAGCGGGGGCTCCTACGAGCAGTACTTC
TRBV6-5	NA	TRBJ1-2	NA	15	CASTEFSGGNYGYTF	TGTGCCAGCACCGAGTTTTCTGGGGGGAACTATGGCTACACCTTC
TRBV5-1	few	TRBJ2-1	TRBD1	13	CASSRDRSNEQFF	TGCGCCAGCAGCCGGGACAGGTCGAATGAGCAGTTCTTC
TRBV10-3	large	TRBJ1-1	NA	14	CAISESRRFTEAFF	TGTGCCATCAGTGAGTCACGGAGGTTCACTGAAGCTTTCTTT
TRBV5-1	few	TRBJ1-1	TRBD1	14	CASSLDRGHTEAFF	TGCGCCAGCAGCCTTGACAGGGGACACACTGAAGCTTTCTTT
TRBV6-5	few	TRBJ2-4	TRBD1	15	CATTGGRGAKNIQYF	TGTGCCACGACAGGGGGCAGGGGTGCCAAAAACATTCAGTACTTC
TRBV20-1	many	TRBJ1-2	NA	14	CSARIGGSNYGYTF	TGCAGTGCTAGGATCGGGGGCTCCAACTATGGCTACACCTTC
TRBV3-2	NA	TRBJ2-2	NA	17	CASSQSPLSQNTGELFF	TGTGCCAGCAGCCAATCCCCTCTCAGCCAGAACACCGGGGAGCTGTTTTTT
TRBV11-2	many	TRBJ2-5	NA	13	CASSLHREKTQYF	TGTGCCAGCAGCTTACACAGGGAAAAGACCCAGTACTTC
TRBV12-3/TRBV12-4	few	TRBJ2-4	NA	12	CASRTSDGIQYF	TGTGCCAGCAGGACGTCCGACGGCATTCAGTACTTC
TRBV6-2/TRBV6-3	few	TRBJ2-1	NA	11	CASSYDSKQFF	TGTGCCAGCAGTTACGACAGCAAGCAGTTCTTC
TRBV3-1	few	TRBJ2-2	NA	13	CASSQDRGGELFF	TGTGCCAGCAGCCAAGATCGTGGCGGGGAGCTGTTTTTT
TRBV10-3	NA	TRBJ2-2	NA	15	CAITPVFPATGELFF	TGTGCCATCACCCCGGTTTTCCCGGCTACCGGGGAGCTGTTTTTT
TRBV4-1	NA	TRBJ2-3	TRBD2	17	CASSQDVAGAATDTQYF	TGCGCCAGCAGCCAAGACGTAGCGGGGGCTGCCACAGATACGCAGTATTTT
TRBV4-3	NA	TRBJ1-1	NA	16	CASSKLIQDMNTEAFF	TGCGCCAGCAGCAAATTAATTCAGGACATGAACACTGAAGCTTTCTTT
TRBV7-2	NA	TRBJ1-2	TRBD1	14	CASSYHRGPYGYTF	TGTGCCAGCAGCTACCACAGGGGCCCTTATGGCTACACCTTC
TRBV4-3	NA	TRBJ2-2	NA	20	CASSQDWGTSGNGNTGELFF	TGCGCCAGCAGCCAAGATTGGGGGACCTCAGGGAACGGAAACACCGGGGAGCTGTTTTTT
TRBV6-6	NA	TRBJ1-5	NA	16	CASSTGHRDRNQPQHF	TGTGCCAGCAGCACAGGTCACAGGGACCGGAATCAGCCCCAGCATTTT
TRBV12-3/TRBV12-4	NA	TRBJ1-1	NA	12	CASSFSSVEAFF	TGTGCCAGCAGTTTCAGTTCGGTTGAAGCTTTCTTT
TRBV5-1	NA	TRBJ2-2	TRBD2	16	CASWVGLAANTGELFF	TGCGCCAGCTGGGTCGGACTAGCGGCGAACACCGGGGAGCTGTTTTTT
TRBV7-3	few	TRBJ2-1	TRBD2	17	CASSLTRGLAGDNEQFF	TGTGCCAGCAGCTTAACCCGTGGGCTAGCGGGGGATAATGAGCAGTTCTTC
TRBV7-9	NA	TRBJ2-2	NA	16	CASSFGAGYVTGELFF	TGTGCCAGCAGCTTTGGGGCGGGGTACGTCACCGGGGAGCTGTTTTTT
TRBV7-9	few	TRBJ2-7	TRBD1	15	CASSPRDRGFYEQYF	TGTGCCAGCAGCCCCCGGGACAGGGGATTCTACGAGCAGTACTTC
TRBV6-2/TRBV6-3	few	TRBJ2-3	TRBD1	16	CASSNPRQGNTDTQYF	TGTGCCAGCAGTAACCCGCGACAGGGCAACACAGATACGCAGTATTTT
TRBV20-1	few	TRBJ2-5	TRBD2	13	CSTLGGGQETQYF	TGCAGTACACTGGGGGGGGGCCAAGAGACCCAGTACTTC
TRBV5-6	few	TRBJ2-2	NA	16	CASSLSPRMNTGELFF	TGTGCCAGCAGCCTATCTCCAAGAATGAACACCGGGGAGCTGTTTTTT